Sequencing of this TCR beta chain was carried out in a study of cytomegalovirus exposure and HLA in healthy donors. Across the study: From donors who were HLA-typed, an early data release held 70 million to 90 million unique TCRs. Study-wide results and limits: Information on immune exposure was restricted to one variable (CMV serostatus).

This clone was detected only a few times. What it recognizes is unknown. The CDR3 is made up of 17 amino acids. Germline V gene sequence: CDR1 SGHRS, CDR2 YFSETQ. The trim removed 1 base at V and 6 bases at J, leaving 12 bases unmatched. The PCR contained 60 Vbeta and 13 Jbeta primers. The assay was immunoSEQ multiplex PCR, and TCRdb's table has in-frame clones only and misses some. The sample comprises 150,000 to 200,000 clones, more than 60% of which are singletons, and about 2.5% rests with the top ten. This receptor was identified in a human donor in good health. The rearrangement uses TRBV5-1 and TRBJ2-3, with 9 bases matching TRBD2. Sequencing input: PBMCs. CDR3 nucleotide sequence: TGCGCCAGCAGCTTGTTCGGAGCGGGGGGCATCGGGGATACGCAGTATTTT. This encodes CASSLFGAGGIGDTQYF.